This T cell receptor (beta chain) was observed in a study of OX40 agonist ivuxolimab in advanced cancers. Only in-frame clones appear in the TCRdb table, and some are missing; sequencing was by immunoSEQ multiplex PCR. The table has approximately 79,000 clones, 92% seen once. With 8 bases removed from V and 0 bases from J, the gap between germline ends came to 17 bases. This CDR3 contains 16 residues. Germline CDR1 SGHAT, CDR2 FQNNGV. The origin of this receptor is an adult with an advanced solid tumor such as melanoma, head and neck, liver or kidney cancer. The rearrangement links TRBV11-2 to TRBJ2-1; D perhaps matches TRBD2 (6 bases). Material: CD4+ or CD8+ T cells sorted from blood, obtained in a trial of the OX40 agonist ivuxolimab. The CDR3 here is CASQLRAGSSYNEQFF. The CDR3 region has the DNA TGTGCCAGCCAACTGCGGGCGGGGAGCTCCTACAATGAGCAGTTCTTC.